The sequence of this T cell receptor beta chain was determined in a study of type 1 regulatory T cells (dated by TCRdb to about 2021). Concerning the study at large: An in vitro protocol by which a Tr1-enriched, alloantigen-specific CD4 T cell product named T-allo10 was generated was characterized in the study. T-allo10 was being evaluated clinically in patients with hematological malignancies who were receiving allogeneic hematopoietic stem cell transplantation.

Worth noting for this clonotype: Its antigen specificity is not known. There are no base qualities to consult, and no much larger clone falls within one base.

Sequencing took place on an Illumina MiSeq. In TCRdb, the public reads were trimmed at Q25 with fastp and aligned with MiXCR, with productive beta chains retained. Here each entry gathers all rows of one CDR3 protein and keeps the most common genes and DNA. This sample has some 90,000 distinct CDR3 sequences in its table, and 31% of those were observed once. Of the sample, 2.2% falls within the top ten clones. Per the germline V gene (reference sequence), SEHNR is the CDR1 and FQNEAQ is the CDR2. V and J are trimmed by 5 bases and 0 bases, and the gene matches miss 2 bases of the junction. From cysteine to phenylalanine, the CDR3 is 14 amino acids long. Left in the record is the CDR3 DNA by itself, 42 bases read in frame from the first base.

This receptor was obtained from a human donor in good health. The chain employs TRBV7-9 and TRBJ1-1; a stretch of 8 junction bases matches TRBD1. The sequencing input was CD4+ T cells, either the whole sample or a sorted fraction (not recorded which). The base sequence is TGTGCCAGCAGCCGGACAGGGATGAACACTGAAGCTTTCTTT. This yields the protein CASSRTGMNTEAFF. Here the CDR3 is joined to the reference TRBV7-9 and TRBJ1-1 genes, and the full variable domain is: DTGVSQNPRHKITKRGQNVTFRCDPISEHNRLYWYRQTLGQGPEFLTYFQNEAQLEKSRLLSDRFSAERPKGSFSTLEIQRTEQGDSAMYLCASSRTGMNTEAFFGQGTRLTVV.